The source of this T cell receptor beta chain is a study of blood T cell repertoires in COVID-19. Overall study context: Sites in the United States, Italy and Spain provided acute and convalescent COVID-19 samples.

TCRdb's copy holds only in-frame clones and misses some; the assay was immunoSEQ multiplex PCR. The sample has about 240,000 clones; around 89% are singletons. Adults between roughly 18 and 89 years of age took part from under 25 US areas. The study assigned cohorts using participant-reported clinical history. The sequenced material came from PBMCs or T cells enriched from blood (not recorded which). This receptor was obtained from a woman younger than 45 who had recovered from COVID-19.

The CDR3 region is CASSSRRESANYGYTF. The CDR3 region has the DNA TGTGCCAGCAGCTCAAGGAGGGAATCCGCTAACTATGGCTACACCTTC. The chain has TRBV7-9 and TRBJ1-2, with D unresolved. Trimming removed 4 bases from V and 0 bases from J, with 15 bases in between. Looked up from germline, CDR1 is SEHNR and CDR2 is FQNEAQ (reference sequence). This CDR3 spans 16 amino acids.